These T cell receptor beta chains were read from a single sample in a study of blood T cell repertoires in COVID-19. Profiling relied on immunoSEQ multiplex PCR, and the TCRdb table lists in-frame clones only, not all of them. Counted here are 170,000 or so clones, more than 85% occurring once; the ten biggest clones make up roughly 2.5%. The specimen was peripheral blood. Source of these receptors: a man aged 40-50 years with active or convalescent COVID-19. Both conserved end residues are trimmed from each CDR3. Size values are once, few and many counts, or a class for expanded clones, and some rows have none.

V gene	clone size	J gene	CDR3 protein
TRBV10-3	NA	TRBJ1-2	AISESYGRGHGYT
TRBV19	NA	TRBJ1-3	ASSMAGFGNTIY
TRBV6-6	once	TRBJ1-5	ASSPMTGNFSPQH
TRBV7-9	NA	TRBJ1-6	ASSSGQGPPLH
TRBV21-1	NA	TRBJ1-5	ASSKRELYNQPQH
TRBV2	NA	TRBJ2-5	ASGHGLQETQY
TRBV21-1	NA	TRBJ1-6	ASSKEGQGPRSSSPLH
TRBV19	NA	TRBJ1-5	ASSIDRAGVAQH
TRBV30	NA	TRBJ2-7	AWGTSGHLYEQY
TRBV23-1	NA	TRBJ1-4	ASSQGTGLGEKLF
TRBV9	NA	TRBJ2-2	ASSVDAGGNTGELF
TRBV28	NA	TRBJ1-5	ASSSGQGNQPQH
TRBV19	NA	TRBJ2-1	ASTARYNEQF
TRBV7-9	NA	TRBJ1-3	ASSSGGESGNTIY
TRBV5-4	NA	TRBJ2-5	ASSFSGDGETQY
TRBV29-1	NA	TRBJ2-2	SVDVQSTGELF
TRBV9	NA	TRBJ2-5	ASSVDGFQETQY
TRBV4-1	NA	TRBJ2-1	ASSHAARGATLNEQF
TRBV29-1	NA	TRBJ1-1	SVGPWTGNTEAF
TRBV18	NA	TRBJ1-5	ASSPLGTDNQPQH
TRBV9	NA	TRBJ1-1	ASSVSRVNTEAF
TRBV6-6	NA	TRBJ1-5	ASRPGQSYQPQH
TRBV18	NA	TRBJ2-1	ASSPLAGGTGNEQF
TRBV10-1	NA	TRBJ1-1	ASTDRAGTEAF
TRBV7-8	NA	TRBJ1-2	ASGITGTNYGYT
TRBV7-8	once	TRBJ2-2	ASSIGGNTGELF
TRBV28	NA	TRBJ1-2	ASSLAGGVGYT
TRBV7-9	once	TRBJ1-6	ASSLGQGYSPLH
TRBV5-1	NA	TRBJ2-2	ASSDGQGTGELF
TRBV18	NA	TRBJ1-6	ASSGGTGRSPLH
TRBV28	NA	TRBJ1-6	ASSLIAGYNSPLH
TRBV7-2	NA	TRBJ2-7	ASSDGLAVYEQY
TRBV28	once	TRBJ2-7	ASSSEGRYEQY
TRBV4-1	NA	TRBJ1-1	ASSQEPTAGTEAF
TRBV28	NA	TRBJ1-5	ASKGQDLYSNQPQH
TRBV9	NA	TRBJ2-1	ASSLPGGSGNEQF
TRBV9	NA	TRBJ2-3	ASSLTGWGTDTQY
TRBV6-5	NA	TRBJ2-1	ASSQVTGPQF
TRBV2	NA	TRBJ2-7	ASRPFSGLPGTYEQY
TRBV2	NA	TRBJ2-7	ASSDGAFYEQY
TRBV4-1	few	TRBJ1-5	ASSQGEGVNQPQH
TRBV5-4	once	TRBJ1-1	ASSPPTSRRREAF
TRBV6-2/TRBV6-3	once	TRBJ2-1	ASSTDSYPYNEQF
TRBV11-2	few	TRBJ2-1	ASSSNRGLDNEQF
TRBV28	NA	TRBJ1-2	ASRSGGSYGYT
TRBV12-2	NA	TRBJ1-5	ASRLPLFWQNNQPQH
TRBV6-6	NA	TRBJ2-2	ASSSTLTGELF
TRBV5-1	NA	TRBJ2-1	ASRPLAGGQNEQF